Listed here are 25 T cell receptor beta chains from one sample, sequenced in a study of sequential checkpoint blockade in melanoma. Method: immunoSEQ multiplex PCR; TCRdb's copy keeps in-frame clones and lacks some. The table lists 13,000 or so clones, 70% to 85% of them singletons. Treatment meaning: randomized to nivolumab then ipilimumab (arm A) or the reverse (arm B). Specimen: CD8+ T cells sorted from blood (inferred from file names), collected from a patient given nivolumab and ipilimumab in sequence. These receptors were collected from a human donor with melanoma.

V and J are TRBV18 and TRBJ2-7, with TRBD1 matching over 8 bases. J gave up 2 bases and V 3 bases, and 6 bases lay outside the gene matches. This CDR3 spans 15 amino acids. Germline loops: CDR1 KGHSH, CDR2 LQKENI. The DNA for the CDR3 is TGTGCCAGCTCACCCGGGACAGGCAGTCCCTACGAGCAGTACTTC. Translating it yields CASSPGTGSPYEQYF.

The chain couples TRBV29-1 to TRBJ2-2; possibly TRBD2 for D (5 bases). The V gene's germline CDR1 is SQVTM and CDR2 ANQGSEA. The CDR3 has 13 residues. Trimming shortened V by 3 bases and J by 0 bases, and 5 bases separated the two germline ends. This CDR3 reads CSVERANTGELFF. CDR3 DNA: TGCAGCGTTGAGCGGGCGAACACCGGGGAGCTGTTTTTT.

Only one count was recorded for this clone. The chain combines TRBV5-1 with TRBJ2-3; D ambiguous. Looked up from germline, CDR1 is SGHRS and CDR2 is YFSETQ. The V end was cut by 4 bases, the J end by 2 bases, with 5 bases between. The CDR3 runs 12 residues. This CDR3 is CASSPITDTQYF. The DNA for the CDR3 is TGCGCCAGCAGCCCTATCACAGATACGCAGTATTTT.

J is TRBJ2-6 and V is TRBV5-1; 9 bases line up with TRBD2. Trimming cost V 0 bases and J 2 bases; bases outside gene matches: 6. There are 18 residues in the CDR3. Germline V gene lookup returns CDR1 SGHRS and CDR2 YFSETQ. CDR3 sequence reads: CASSLEAGGPAGANVLTF. The CDR3 nucleotides read TGCGCCAGCAGCTTGGAGGCGGGGGGGCCAGCTGGGGCCAACGTCCTGACTTTC.

V and J are TRBV28 and TRBJ2-7; D perhaps matches TRBD1 (5 bases). The CDR3 extends over 14 amino acids. Trimming cost V 3 bases and J 2 bases, with 11 bases left between them. Germline loops: CDR1 MDHEN, CDR2 SYDVKM. CDR3 loop: CASSFGQGPYEQYF. CDR3 nucleotide sequence: TGTGCCAGCAGTTTCGGGCAGGGTCCCTACGAGCAGTACTTC.

This clone appeared a single time. This chain uses TRBV27 with TRBJ2-1, with D possibly being TRBD2 (6 bases). Germline lookup yields CDR1 MNHEY and CDR2 SMNVEV (reference sequence). The CDR3 extends over 15 amino acids. Trimming shortened V by 1 base and J by 8 bases, and 15 bases separated the two germline ends. As DNA, the CDR3 is TGTGCCAGCAGTTTATTTCCGGGGGTGAGCGATGAGCAGTTCTTC. It is translated as CASSLFPGVSDEQFF.

This chain uses TRBV18 with TRBJ2-7; a possible D gene is TRBD2 (6 bases). The CDR3 spans 14 residues. V was cut by 3 bases and J by 4 bases, with 13 bases left in between. The germline V gene has CDR1 KGHSH and CDR2 LQKENI. The CDR3 protein is CASSPFGTEYEQYF. CDR3 DNA sequence: TGTGCCAGCTCACCCTTCGGGACTGAGTACGAGCAGTACTTC.

A word on this clone: An end of the junction differs from the germline gene, which may be a read error. The rearrangement links TRBV15 to TRBJ2-3; D may be TRBD1 (5 bases). Germline-derived CDR1 and CDR2 are LNHNV and YYDKDF (reference sequence). This CDR3 comprises 11 residues. The CDR3 protein is CATSRDLVQAF. The CDR3 nucleotides are TGTGCCACCAGCAGAGATCTTGTACAGGCTTTT.

V gene TRBV7-8 combines with J gene TRBJ2-3, with 12 bases matching TRBD2. CDR1 is SGHVS, CDR2 FQNEAQ, per germline. The V gene end was trimmed by 1 base and the J gene end by 3 bases; junction bases not matched to a gene: 5. CDR3 length: 17 residues. The CDR3 region has the DNA TGTGCCAGCAGCTTAGAAGGTCTAGCGGGGGGGACAGATACGCAGTATTTT. It yields the protein CASSLEGLAGGTDTQYF.

V and J are TRBV27 and TRBJ2-3, with 9 bases that match TRBD1. This CDR3 is built from 18 residues. V lost 5 bases, J lost 4 bases, and 16 bases stayed unmatched. Germline lookup yields CDR1 MNHEY and CDR2 SMNVEV (reference sequence). The CDR3 sequence: CASSLLGGTGSRSDTQYF. The CDR3 DNA sequence: TGTGCCAGCAGTCTCCTAGGGGGGACAGGGAGTAGGTCAGATACGCAGTATTTT.

V usage is TRBV6-5 and J usage is TRBJ2-7, with D possibly TRBD2 on 6 matching bases. Germline lookup yields CDR1 MNHEY and CDR2 SVGAGI. CDR3 length: 14 residues. V lost 2 bases and J lost 2, with 10 bases in between. The CDR3 is CASSYGGNTYEQYF. The CDR3, as DNA: TGTGCCAGCAGTTACGGGGGGAACACCTACGAGCAGTACTTC.

This chain links TRBV15 with TRBJ2-3; weak D call: TRBD2 (6 bases). Per germline, CDR1 LNHNV and CDR2 YYDKDF (reference sequence). This CDR3 has 13 amino acids. The V gene lost 1 base and the J gene lost 4 bases, with 6 bases spanning the gap. CDR3 sequence: CATSRGGADTQYF. The CDR3, as DNA: TGTGCCACCAGCAGAGGGGGGGCAGATACGCAGTATTTT.

DNA of the CDR3: TGTGCCAGCAGCTTGGGGCCAGATAGCAATCAGCCCCAGCATTTT. Translating gives CASSLGPDSNQPQHF. This sequence joins TRBV5-5 and TRBJ1-5; D is ambiguous. CDR1 and CDR2 (germline): SGHKS, YYEKEE (reference sequence). Trimming took off 0 bases at V and 0 bases at J, with 7 bases between the two ends. This CDR3 region has 15 residues.

This clone has a single count. The V and J genes are TRBV5-1 and TRBJ2-5; 8 bases fit TRBD2. The CDR3 length is 15 residues. Trimming at V came to 1 base and at J to 4 bases, leaving 6 bases not matched to a gene. In germline, CDR1 is SGHRS, CDR2 YFSETQ. In nucleotides, the CDR3 is TGCGCCAGCAGCTTGTCGGGGGGGGCCCCAGAGACCCAGTACTTC. This codes for CASSLSGGAPETQYF.

The chain couples TRBV19 to TRBJ2-7; D is ambiguous. This CDR3 is built from 15 residues. The germline V gene encodes CDR1 LNHDA and CDR2 SQIVND (reference sequence). V lost 5 bases to trimming and J lost 0 bases, with 14 bases between them. CDR3 bases: TGTGCCAGTAGTTACTCCCTCCTGAGCTCCTACGAGCAGTACTTC. The encoded protein is CASSYSLLSSYEQYF. The full variable domain, its missing parts supplied by reference TRBV19 and TRBJ2-7, is DGGITQSPKYLFRKEGQNVTLSCEQNLNHDAMYWYRQDPGQGLRLIYYSQIVNDFQKGDIAEGYSVSREKKESFPLTVTSAQKNPTAFYLCASSYSLLSSYEQYFGPGTRLTVT.

The chain's CDR3 is CASSEGGTGANVLTF. The CDR3 region has the DNA TGTGCCAGCAGTGAGGGGGGTACTGGGGCCAACGTCCTGACTTTC. The chain is built from TRBV6-1 and TRBJ2-6; tentative D call: TRBD2 (6 bases). V shed 3 bases and J shed 2 bases, with 8 bases lying between them. Germline V lookup: CDR1 MNHNS, CDR2 SASEGT. The CDR3 runs to 15 residues.

The V call is TRBV28, the J call TRBJ1-6; 11 bases are a match to TRBD1. The length of the CDR3 is 24 residues. CDR1 and CDR2 from the germline V gene are MDHEN and SYDVKM. Unmatched junction bases numbered 25, after V lost 6 bases and J lost 0 bases. The CDR3 DNA reads as TGTGCCAGCAGAAAATCCTGGACAGGGGGCCAAGTTTGGCCCCACAGCTCCTATAATTCACCCCTCCACTTT. Translation gives CASRKSWTGGQVWPHSSYNSPLHF.

The chain joins TRBV6-5 to TRBJ2-7, with TRBD2 identical over 8 bases. Germline CDR1 reads MNHEY; CDR2 reads SVGAGI. The CDR3 length is 13 residues. Unmatched junction bases numbered 5, after V lost 5 bases and J lost 5 bases. The CDR3 bases are TGTGCCAGCAGTCGGACTAGCTGGCACGAGCAGTACTTC. It translates to CASSRTSWHEQYF.

This clone was picked up one time. The chain links TRBV6-1 to TRBJ2-7; 9 bases agree with TRBD1. The germline V gene encodes CDR1 MNHNS and CDR2 SASEGT. The CDR3 runs 16 residues. V was clipped by 2 bases and J by 2 bases; unmatched bases: 7. The CDR3 nucleotides read TGTGCCAGCAGTGAAATCCTGGGACAGGGCACCTACGAGCAGTACTTC. Translated: CASSEILGQGTYEQYF.

The chain uses TRBV11-2 and TRBJ2-7; D might be TRBD1 (6 bases). Trimming removed 1 base at V and 2 bases at J, with 12 bases between. From germline, CDR1 is SGHAT and CDR2 FQNNGV. The CDR3 is 15 amino acids. The chain's CDR3 is CASSLGQGLAYEQYF. The CDR3 DNA sequence: TGTGCCAGCAGCTTAGGGCAGGGGTTGGCCTACGAGCAGTACTTC.

The V and J genes are TRBV9 and TRBJ2-7; the match to TRBD1 covers 10 bases. CDR1 and CDR2 (germline): SGDLS, YYNGEE. CDR3 length equals 14 residues. Losses at the gene ends were 4 bases for V and 1 base for J; bases not matched to a gene: 2. The CDR3 DNA follows: TGTGCCAGCAGCCTGGGACAGGGGTCCTACGAGCAGTACTTC. It translates to CASSLGQGSYEQYF.

This chain joins TRBV27 and TRBJ2-7; TRBD1 aligns across 9 bases. Germline V gene data show CDR1 as MNHEY and CDR2 as SMNVEV (reference sequence). This CDR3 comprises 14 residues. V shed 7 bases, J shed 0 bases, and the junction held 4 bases outside the gene matches. The CDR3 DNA is TGTGCCAGCACCCTGGGACAGGGCTCCTACGAGCAGTACTTC. Amino acids: CASTLGQGSYEQYF.

CDR3 residues: CASPQGIDTGELFF. CDR3 in DNA: TGTGCCAGTCCCCAGGGCATTGACACCGGGGAGCTGTTTTTT. The chain uses TRBV6-1 and TRBJ2-2; TRBD1 might be the D (5 bases). The CDR3 is made up of 14 amino acids. The V gene lost 9 bases and the J gene lost 3 bases, with 14 bases spanning the gap. The germline V gene has CDR1 MNHNS and CDR2 SASEGT.

The CDR3 DNA reads TGCGCCAGCAGCAGGACAGGGGCCGGGGAGCTGTTTTTT. Residues: CASSRTGAGELFF. The chain links TRBV5-1 to TRBJ2-2, with 9 bases matching TRBD1. Germline-derived CDR1 and CDR2 are SGHRS and YFSETQ. The CDR3 spans 13 residues. V trimming: 4 bases; J trimming: 6 bases; junction bases outside the gene matches: 1.

This clone was recorded a few times. J is TRBJ2-7 and V is TRBV19; TRBD1 matches at 7 bases. The CDR3 has 13 amino acids. The V segment lost 5 bases and the J segment 3 bases; nucleotides outside the gene matches: 4. Germline V gene sequence: CDR1 LNHDA, CDR2 SQIVND (reference sequence). The CDR3 region is CASSPGQNYEQYF. As DNA, the CDR3 is TGTGCCAGTAGTCCGGGACAGAACTACGAGCAGTACTTC. Together with reference TRBV19 and TRBJ2-7, the CDR3 gives the full variable domain: DGGITQSPKYLFRKEGQNVTLSCEQNLNHDAMYWYRQDPGQGLRLIYYSQIVNDFQKGDIAEGYSVSREKKESFPLTVTSAQKNPTAFYLCASSPGQNYEQYFGPGTRLTVT.